These 4 T cell receptor beta chains originate from one sample sequenced in a study of cytomegalovirus exposure and HLA in healthy donors. The PCR was carried out with 60 Vbeta primers and 13 Jbeta primers. Some clones are missing from TCRdb's copy, which holds only in-frame ones; the method was immunoSEQ multiplex PCR. The data show about 180,000 clones, about 77% seen once. Sequenced material: PBMCs. The receptors were sampled from a woman under 40 in good health and CMV-seropositive.

This clone is a singleton in its sample. The V call is TRBV5-1, the J call TRBJ1-1, with D hard to call. The V end was cut by 2 bases, the J end by 0 bases, with 5 bases between. Looked up from germline, CDR1 is SGHRS and CDR2 is YFSETQ. The CDR3 is 13 residues long. CDR3 protein: CASSFGLNTEAFF. The CDR3 coding sequence is TGCGCCAGCAGCTTTGGGCTGAACACTGAAGCTTTCTTT.

The V gene is TRBV7-2, the J gene TRBJ1-4; perhaps TRBD1 as D (6 bases). Germline CDR1 reads SGHTA; CDR2 reads FQGNSA. V lost 4 bases and J lost 5, with 14 bases in between. This CDR3 region has 15 residues. In DNA, the CDR3 is TGTGCCAGCAGCTCGCTACAGGGCCTGAATGAAAAACTGTTTTTT. Protein sequence: CASSSLQGLNEKLFF.

There are a few counts of this clone. The chain uses TRBV28 and TRBJ1-1; no clear D gene. The CDR3 runs to 13 residues. Trimming shortened V by 11 bases and J by 6 bases, and 19 bases separated the two germline ends. Per the germline V gene, CDR1 is MDHEN and CDR2 is SYDVKM. CDR3 region: CACEELAGAEAFF. CDR3 bases: TGTGCCTGCGAAGAACTCGCGGGCGCTGAAGCTTTCTTT. Filled out from reference TRBV28 and TRBJ1-1, the complete variable domain reads DVKVTQSSRYLVKRTGEKVFLECVQDMDHENMFWYRQDPGLGLRLIYFSYDVKMKEKGDIPEGYSVSREKKERFSLILESASTNQTSMYLCACEELAGAEAFFGQGTRLTVV.

This clone was found once. The chain joins TRBV11-2 to TRBJ2-3; 7 bases line up with TRBD2. Germline V gives CDR1 SGHAT, CDR2 FQNNGV. The V and J ends lost 2 bases and 0 bases, in that order; junction bases with no gene match: 5. CDR3 size: 16 residues. The CDR3: CASSLIGGTSTDTQYF. CDR3 nucleotides: TGTGCCAGCAGCTTAATCGGGGGGACTAGCACAGATACGCAGTATTTT.